The sequence of this T cell receptor beta chain was determined in a study of cytomegalovirus exposure and HLA in healthy donors. This CDR3 contains 15 residues. Germline CDR1 is SQVTM and CDR2 is ANQGSEA. The J segment lost 5 bases and the V segment lost 7 bases, leaving 10 bases of the junction unmatched. Comments on this clone: As yet, its antigen is unknown.

The PCR employed 60 Vbeta primers together with 13 Jbeta primers. TCRdb's table, derived via immunoSEQ multiplex PCR, lists solely in-frame clones and lacks some. This sample's clone table lists about 120,000 clones. Study-level points and caveats: Association of a missense DCLRE1C variant with TCR beta V- and J-gene trimming was reported in a later analysis. There were some V segments, including TRBV6-2 and TRBV6-3, excluded as indistinguishable.

Specimen: PBMCs. The rearrangement uses TRBV29-1 and TRBJ2-5; 13 bases align to TRBD2. This TCR was sampled from a woman in her thirties or forties in good health and CMV-seropositive. CDR3 in DNA: TGCAGCGCCAGACTAGCGGGAGGCCGGGGGGAGACCCAGTACTTC. Amino acid sequence: CSARLAGGRGETQYF.